This is a list of T cell receptor beta chains from one sample in a study of blood T cell repertoires in COVID-19. The assay was immunoSEQ multiplex PCR, and TCRdb's table has in-frame clones only and misses some. Seen here are roughly 68,000 clones, 90% observed once, and the top ten hold under 0.65%. Sequencing was performed on peripheral blood. These receptors all come from a man aged 50 or older with COVID-19, enrolled during active disease. The CDR3 runs from the conserved cysteine through the conserved F or W. The D gene is left open where the match is weak. Clone sizes are given selectively: once, few, many, or a class where the clone is expanded.

J gene: TRBJ2-7
clone size: -
V gene: TRBV29-1
D gene: TRBD1
CDR3 protein: CSVVRRDRGVSYEQYF
CDR3 DNA: TGCAGCGTTGTACGAAGGGACAGGGGTGTATCCTACGAGCAGTACTTC

J gene: TRBJ2-1
clone size: few
V gene: TRBV29-1
D gene: TRBD2
CDR3 protein: CSVGLAGDNEQFF
CDR3 DNA: TGCAGCGTTGGCCTAGCGGGAGACAATGAGCAGTTCTTC

J gene: TRBJ2-1
clone size: -
V gene: TRBV15
D gene: TRBD1
CDR3 protein: CATSRDPTGDEQFF
CDR3 DNA: TGTGCCACCAGCAGAGACCCGACAGGGGATGAGCAGTTCTTC

J gene: TRBJ1-1
clone size: -
V gene: TRBV7-3
D gene: -
CDR3 protein: CASSSPGYDTEAFF
CDR3 DNA: TGTGCCAGCAGCTCACCCGGGTATGACACTGAAGCTTTCTTT

J gene: TRBJ2-7
clone size: -
V gene: TRBV4-1
D gene: -
CDR3 protein: CASSQEDRPRYEQYF
CDR3 DNA: TGCGCCAGCAGCCAAGAAGACAGACCTAGGTACGAGCAGTACTTC

J gene: TRBJ2-7
clone size: once
V gene: TRBV11-2
D gene: -
CDR3 protein: CASSYLDRDSEEQYF
CDR3 DNA: TGTGCCAGCAGCTATTTAGACCGGGACTCCGAAGAGCAGTACTTC

J gene: TRBJ1-2
clone size: once
V gene: TRBV7-2
D gene: TRBD1
CDR3 protein: CASSQPTGTGDGYTF
CDR3 DNA: TGTGCCAGCAGCCAACCCACCGGGACAGGGGACGGCTACACCTTC

J gene: TRBJ2-7
clone size: -
V gene: TRBV19
D gene: TRBD2
CDR3 protein: CASSVTLRLAGAYEQYF
CDR3 DNA: TGTGCCAGTAGTGTAACCCTGCGACTAGCGGGAGCTTACGAGCAGTACTTC

J gene: TRBJ2-5
clone size: -
V gene: TRBV6-1
D gene: -
CDR3 protein: CASSDWAVFSLETQYF
CDR3 DNA: TGTGCCAGCAGTGATTGGGCCGTATTTTCCTTGGAGACCCAGTACTTC

J gene: TRBJ2-7
clone size: -
V gene: TRBV6-5
D gene: TRBD2
CDR3 protein: CASSSPGLAGFLQYF
CDR3 DNA: TGTGCCAGCAGTTCCCCTGGGCTAGCGGGGTTTCTTCAGTACTTC

J gene: TRBJ2-1
clone size: -
V gene: TRBV7-2
D gene: TRBD2
CDR3 protein: CASSLEPASGYNEQFF
CDR3 DNA: TGTGCCAGCAGCTTAGAACCGGCTAGCGGTTACAATGAGCAGTTCTTC

J gene: TRBJ2-7
clone size: -
V gene: TRBV6-5
D gene: -
CDR3 protein: CASSKTGDPSYEQYF
CDR3 DNA: TGTGCCAGCAGTAAAACAGGAGACCCGTCCTACGAGCAGTACTTC

J gene: TRBJ2-7
clone size: -
V gene: TRBV18
D gene: TRBD1
CDR3 protein: CASSEQGARYEQYF
CDR3 DNA: TGTGCCAGCTCAGAACAGGGGGCGCGCTACGAGCAGTACTTC

J gene: TRBJ1-4
clone size: once
V gene: TRBV5-1
D gene: TRBD1
CDR3 protein: CASRPGTGVVEKLFF
CDR3 DNA: TGCGCCAGCAGACCCGGGACAGGGGTGGTTGAAAAACTGTTTTTT

J gene: TRBJ2-7
clone size: few
V gene: TRBV19
D gene: TRBD2
CDR3 protein: CASSIRGTSGISYYEQYF
CDR3 DNA: TGTGCCAGTAGTATCCGAGGGACTAGCGGGATTTCCTACTACGAGCAGTACTTC

J gene: TRBJ2-1
clone size: -
V gene: TRBV7-2
D gene: TRBD2
CDR3 protein: CASSLGLAGYNEQFF
CDR3 DNA: TGTGCCAGCAGCCTGGGACTAGCGGGGTACAATGAGCAGTTCTTC

J gene: TRBJ1-3
clone size: few
V gene: TRBV9
D gene: TRBD1
CDR3 protein: CASSIRDRGDTIYF
CDR3 DNA: TGTGCCAGCAGCATCCGAGACAGGGGTGACACCATATATTTT

J gene: TRBJ2-5
clone size: -
V gene: TRBV7-9
D gene: TRBD2
CDR3 protein: CASSPGLAGQETQYF
CDR3 DNA: TGTGCCAGCAGCCCGGGACTAGCGGGACAGGAGACCCAGTACTTC

J gene: TRBJ1-6
clone size: -
V gene: TRBV2
D gene: -
CDR3 protein: CATKQGGDRSYNSPLHF
CDR3 DNA: TGTGCCACGAAGCAAGGGGGGGACCGGAGCTATAATTCACCCCTCCACTTT

J gene: TRBJ2-7
clone size: -
V gene: TRBV7-9
D gene: -
CDR3 protein: CASSAEVPSYEQYF
CDR3 DNA: TGTGCCAGCAGCGCGGAGGTCCCCTCCTACGAGCAGTACTTC

J gene: TRBJ2-3
clone size: -
V gene: TRBV5-1
D gene: -
CDR3 protein: CASSLVVSFTDTQYF
CDR3 DNA: TGCGCCAGCAGCTTGGTTGTTTCCTTCACAGATACGCAGTATTTT

J gene: TRBJ2-7
clone size: -
V gene: TRBV7-2
D gene: -
CDR3 protein: CASSLGRSSYEQYF
CDR3 DNA: TGTGCCAGCAGCTTAGGTAGGAGCTCCTACGAGCAGTACTTC

J gene: TRBJ1-2
clone size: -
V gene: TRBV2
D gene: -
CDR3 protein: CASSGQGYGYTF
CDR3 DNA: TGTGCCAGCAGTGGGCAGGGATATGGCTACACCTTC

J gene: TRBJ2-3
clone size: -
V gene: TRBV12-5
D gene: -
CDR3 protein: CASDLSASTDTQYF
CDR3 DNA: TGTGCTAGTGACCTATCTGCATCCACAGATACGCAGTATTTT

J gene: TRBJ1-2
clone size: -
V gene: TRBV18
D gene: -
CDR3 protein: CASSPMRGRDYGYTF
CDR3 DNA: TGTGCCAGCTCACCTATGAGGGGGAGAGACTATGGCTACACCTTC

J gene: TRBJ2-3
clone size: -
V gene: TRBV5-6
D gene: TRBD1
CDR3 protein: CASSRGQGRRTDTQYF
CDR3 DNA: TGTGCCAGCAGCCGAGGACAGGGCCGACGCACAGATACGCAGTATTTT

J gene: TRBJ2-1
clone size: -
V gene: TRBV2
D gene: TRBD2
CDR3 protein: CASSELAGAYNEQFF
CDR3 DNA: TGTGCCAGCAGTGAGCTAGCGGGAGCCTACAATGAGCAGTTCTTC

J gene: TRBJ2-1
clone size: -
V gene: TRBV19
D gene: -
CDR3 protein: CASSIGKQVIYNEQFF
CDR3 DNA: TGTGCCAGTAGTATAGGTAAACAGGTTATCTACAATGAGCAGTTCTTC

J gene: TRBJ1-3
clone size: -
V gene: TRBV7-2
D gene: -
CDR3 protein: CASSLEGSGNTIYF
CDR3 DNA: TGTGCCAGCAGCTTAGAGGGGTCTGGAAACACCATATATTTT

J gene: TRBJ1-2
clone size: -
V gene: TRBV25-1
D gene: -
CDR3 protein: CASSDREGLYGYTF
CDR3 DNA: TGTGCCAGCAGTGACCGGGAGGGGCTCTATGGCTACACCTTC

J gene: TRBJ2-1
clone size: -
V gene: TRBV7-2
D gene: TRBD2
CDR3 protein: CASSPIAGGWNEQFF
CDR3 DNA: TGTGCCAGCAGCCCAATAGCGGGAGGGTGGAATGAGCAGTTCTTC

J gene: TRBJ1-5
clone size: -
V gene: TRBV7-9
D gene: -
CDR3 protein: CASSLAAGQPQHF
CDR3 DNA: TGTGCCAGCAGCTTAGCGGCGGGTCAGCCCCAGCATTTT

J gene: TRBJ2-1
clone size: -
V gene: TRBV9
D gene: -
CDR3 protein: CASSVAGVYNEQFF
CDR3 DNA: TGTGCCAGCAGCGTAGCAGGGGTCTACAATGAGCAGTTCTTC

J gene: TRBJ2-6
clone size: -
V gene: TRBV5-8
D gene: -
CDR3 protein: CASSLVRSGANVLTF
CDR3 DNA: TGTGCCAGCAGCTTGGTCCGCTCTGGGGCCAACGTCCTGACTTTC

J gene: TRBJ2-5
clone size: -
V gene: TRBV5-1
D gene: TRBD1
CDR3 protein: CASSFDRGPETQYF
CDR3 DNA: TGCGCCAGCAGCTTTGACAGGGGGCCGGAGACCCAGTACTTC

J gene: TRBJ2-1
clone size: -
V gene: TRBV19
D gene: TRBD2
CDR3 protein: CASSTKGLAGYEQFF
CDR3 DNA: TGTGCCAGTAGTACCAAGGGACTAGCGGGCTATGAGCAGTTCTTC

J gene: TRBJ1-6
clone size: -
V gene: TRBV18
D gene: TRBD1
CDR3 protein: CASSPEQTGGGSPLHF
CDR3 DNA: TGTGCCAGCTCACCCGAACAGACAGGGGGCGGATCACCCCTCCACTTT

J gene: TRBJ1-2
clone size: -
V gene: TRBV4-3
D gene: -
CDR3 protein: CASSQKLRDGYGYTF
CDR3 DNA: TGCGCCAGCAGCCAAAAACTCAGGGATGGCTATGGCTACACCTTC

J gene: TRBJ2-3
clone size: -
V gene: TRBV28
D gene: TRBD1
CDR3 protein: CASYEGAASTDTQYF
CDR3 DNA: TGTGCCAGCTACGAGGGGGCCGCTAGCACAGATACGCAGTATTTT

J gene: TRBJ1-1
clone size: -
V gene: TRBV6-5
D gene: TRBD1
CDR3 protein: CASSRQGVTEAFF
CDR3 DNA: TGTGCCAGCAGTCGACAGGGGGTGACTGAAGCTTTCTTT

J gene: TRBJ2-7
clone size: -
V gene: TRBV13
D gene: TRBD2
CDR3 protein: CASSLSAGGPGQYF
CDR3 DNA: TGTGCCAGCAGCTTATCGGCGGGAGGGCCGGGCCAGTACTTC

J gene: TRBJ1-2
clone size: few
V gene: TRBV9
D gene: -
CDR3 protein: CASSPSSGANYGYTF
CDR3 DNA: TGTGCCAGCAGCCCTAGCTCAGGGGCCAACTATGGCTACACCTTC

J gene: TRBJ2-1
clone size: -
V gene: TRBV5-4
D gene: TRBD2
CDR3 protein: CASSRTLGLAGGNRGNEQFF
CDR3 DNA: TGTGCCAGCAGCCGAACCCTGGGACTAGCGGGAGGAAACAGGGGCAATGAGCAGTTCTTC

J gene: TRBJ2-6
clone size: few
V gene: TRBV6-5
D gene: -
CDR3 protein: CASSSYRSGANVLTF
CDR3 DNA: TGTGCCAGCAGCTCATACAGATCTGGGGCCAACGTCCTGACTTTC

J gene: TRBJ2-7
clone size: -
V gene: TRBV19
D gene: TRBD1
CDR3 protein: CASSITGGYEQYF
CDR3 DNA: TGTGCCAGTAGTATTACAGGGGGCTACGAGCAGTACTTC

J gene: TRBJ2-1
clone size: -
V gene: TRBV3-1/TRBV3-2
D gene: TRBD2
CDR3 protein: CASSQDSAGGFYNEQFF
CDR3 DNA: TGTGCCAGCAGCCAAGATTCAGCGGGAGGGTTCTACAATGAGCAGTTCTTC

J gene: TRBJ2-7
clone size: -
V gene: TRBV6-2/TRBV6-3
D gene: -
CDR3 protein: CASSYQVDYEQYF
CDR3 DNA: TGTGCCAGCAGTTACCAGGTGGACTACGAGCAGTACTTC

J gene: TRBJ1-1
clone size: -
V gene: TRBV5-1
D gene: -
CDR3 protein: CASSLDRGSAFF
CDR3 DNA: TGCGCCAGCAGCTTGGATCGGGGTTCAGCTTTCTTT